A single T cell receptor beta chain is shown here with its context. This specimen comes from a study of blood T cell repertoires in COVID-19. Study context: The study drew acute and convalescent COVID-19 samples from the United States, Italy and Spain.

Method: immunoSEQ multiplex PCR; TCRdb's copy keeps in-frame clones and lacks some. The sample records some 530,000 clones, approximately 83% being singletons. This CDR3 contains 14 residues. V lost 4 bases to trimming and J lost 2 bases, with 11 bases between them. From germline, CDR1 is SGHRS and CDR2 YFSETQ. The sequenced sample consisted of peripheral blood. This receptor was obtained from a human donor in a cohort sampled during active COVID-19. This chain links TRBV5-1 with TRBJ2-3; possible D gene TRBD2, 5 bases. The CDR3 DNA reads as TGCGCCAGCAGCCGTACTAGACTCACAGATACGCAGTATTTT. Its protein product is CASSRTRLTDTQYF.